This entry lists 18 T cell receptor beta chains sequenced from one sample in a study of blood T cell repertoires in COVID-19. The repertoire was sequenced with immunoSEQ multiplex PCR; TCRdb's copy has only in-frame clones and lacks some. The sample records 220,000 or so clones, almost 90% being singletons. Sample: PBMCs or T cells enriched from blood (not recorded which). Receptors originate from a woman in her forties or fifties with acute COVID-19.

This chain links TRBV15 with TRBJ2-5; a weak D match, TRBD2 (6 bases). Per germline, CDR1 LNHNV and CDR2 YYDKDF (reference sequence). The CDR3 extends over 14 amino acids. Trimming left V 9 bases short and J 1 base short, with 15 bases between. The CDR3: CATGGWRGQETQYF. The CDR3 nucleotides read TGTGCCACGGGTGGGTGGCGGGGCCAAGAGACCCAGTACTTC.

This clone showed up just once. This sequence joins TRBV10-3 and TRBJ1-1; the D is unclear. Deletions cut 2 bases from V and 0 bases from J, with 10 bases between. The CDR3 totals 15 residues. Germline V gene sequence: CDR1 ENHRY, CDR2 SYGVKD. CDR3 protein: CAISEGRPLNTEAFF. The CDR3 nucleotides are TGTGCCATCAGTGAGGGGAGGCCTTTGAACACTGAAGCTTTCTTT.

The chain employs TRBV7-9 and TRBJ2-5; 7 bases are a match to TRBD2. The CDR3 length is 16 residues. V lost 2 bases to trimming and J lost 1 base; unmatched junction nucleotides: 7. Germline loops: CDR1 SEHNR, CDR2 FQNEAQ (reference sequence). CDR3 protein: CASSLLVTGGQETQYF. The DNA of the CDR3 is TGTGCCAGCAGCTTATTAGTCACGGGAGGCCAAGAGACCCAGTACTTC.

The chain recombines TRBV5-1 with TRBJ2-1; 15 bases line up with TRBD2. V dropped 2 bases and J dropped 4; count of bases not matched to a gene: 4. Germline-derived CDR1 and CDR2 are SGHRS and YFSETQ. This CDR3 region has 17 residues. The CDR3 is CASSFGTSGRQYNEQFF. The DNA for the CDR3 is TGCGCCAGCAGCTTCGGGACTAGCGGGAGGCAATACAATGAGCAGTTCTTC.

The DNA of the CDR3 is TGTGCCAGCAGTAAACGGGGTGCGAGCTACGAGCAGTACTTC. Protein product: CASSKRGASYEQYF. The V gene is TRBV27, the J gene TRBJ2-7; a weak D match, TRBD2 (5 bases). This CDR3 is built from 14 residues. Germline CDR1 reads MNHEY; CDR2 reads SMNVEV (reference sequence). V was cut by 5 bases and J by 3 bases, with 14 bases left in between.

About this clone: Because the CDR3 is missing its conserved closing phenylalanine or tryptophan, this is likely a read error. No DNA is shown, since the ends of the CDR3 on it are uncertain; the CDR3 is the one TCRdb lists. The chain has TRBV6-4 and TRBJ1-1; the D call of TRBD1 is as the table states it, not checked on the DNA. Germline CDR1 and CDR2: MRHNA and SNTAGT. The CDR3 is made up of 9 amino acids, end residues included. CDR3 sequence: CASSEATAQ.

This chain joins TRBV19 and TRBJ1-5; D remains ambiguous. CDR1 LNHDA and CDR2 SQIVND come from the germline V gene (reference sequence). Trimming took off 3 bases at V and 5 bases at J, with 11 bases between the two ends. The CDR3 totals 14 residues. CDR3: CASSMWNGDQPQHF. The DNA for the CDR3 is TGTGCCAGTAGTATGTGGAACGGGGATCAGCCCCAGCATTTT.

The chain employs TRBV28 and TRBJ2-2, with D maybe TRBD1 (6 bases). Per the germline V gene, CDR1 is MDHEN and CDR2 is SYDVKM. This CDR3 is built from 16 residues. The germline V and J ends were trimmed by 7 bases and 2 bases, with 17 bases remaining between them. Written as DNA, the CDR3 is TGTGCCAGCATTCGTACCGGGACAAGAAACACCGGGGAGCTGTTTTTT. Amino acid sequence: CASIRTGTRNTGELFF.

This chain joins TRBV4-1 and TRBJ1-5; 10 bases map to TRBD1. V dropped 3 bases and J dropped 7; count of bases not matched to a gene: 12. CDR3 length equals 17 residues. The V gene's germline CDR1 is MGHRA and CDR2 YSYEKL. The CDR3 DNA follows: TGCGCCAGCAGCCAGGGACGACAGGGGGCAGGGGAACAGCCCCAGCATTTT. Protein sequence: CASSQGRQGAGEQPQHF.

The chain combines TRBV5-1 with TRBJ2-1, with TRBD1 matching 12 bases. CDR3 length: 15 residues. V gave up 4 bases and J gave up 6 bases; unmatched junction bases: 5. Germline assignment: CDR1 SGHRS and CDR2 YFSETQ. The CDR3 coding sequence is TGCGCCAGCAGCCTCGGGACAGGGGGCTTCAATGAGCAGTTCTTC. Translated: CASSLGTGGFNEQFF.

The V and J genes are TRBV15 and TRBJ2-5; D ambiguous. Trimming removed 1 base at V and 0 bases at J, with 9 bases between. The CDR3 totals 15 residues. Looked up from germline, CDR1 is LNHNV and CDR2 is YYDKDF (reference sequence). CDR3 DNA sequence: TGTGCCACCAGCAGAGTGGGCTCGTACCAAGAGACCCAGTACTTC. Amino acids: CATSRVGSYQETQYF.

Comments on this clone: The sample has other DNA sequences that encode this CDR3 too. The rearrangement joins TRBV18 to TRBJ2-5; the D is unclear. The CDR3 consists of 13 residues. Trimming removed 6 bases from V and 2 bases from J, with 10 bases in between. Germline-derived CDR1 and CDR2 are KGHSH and LQKENI. For the CDR3, the DNA is TGTGCCAGCTCTCGCGGAAGGCAAGAGACCCAGTACTTC. Translated: CASSRGRQETQYF.

The chain uses TRBV7-8 and TRBJ2-6; D possibly corresponds to TRBD1 (6 bases). V was cut by 3 bases and J by 0 bases, with 18 bases left in between. The CDR3 contains 19 residues. The germline V gene has CDR1 SGHVS and CDR2 FQNEAQ. This CDR3 reads CASSFYREALSSGANVLTF. CDR3 DNA sequence: TGTGCCAGCAGCTTTTACAGGGAAGCCCTAAGCTCTGGGGCCAACGTCCTGACTTTC.

The CDR3 here is CASSFSWTGIRETQYF. The CDR3 DNA follows: TGTGCCAGCAGTTTCTCCTGGACAGGGATCAGGGAGACCCAGTACTTC. This rearrangement joins TRBV27 to TRBJ2-5; 8 bases map to TRBD1. The germline V gene encodes CDR1 MNHEY and CDR2 SMNVEV (reference sequence). J lost 5 bases, V lost 3 bases, and 11 bases had no gene match. CDR3 length: 16 amino acids.

This chain links TRBV4-3 with TRBJ2-6, with D possibly being TRBD2 (5 bases). Trimming left V 0 bases short and J 2 bases short, with 8 bases between. Germline-derived CDR1 and CDR2 are LGHNA and YSLEER. This CDR3 region has 16 residues. The CDR3 DNA sequence: TGCGCCAGCAGCCAAGAGGCCGGGGCTGGGGCCAACGTCCTGACTTTC. It encodes CASSQEAGAGANVLTF.

This clone occurred once. The gene calls are TRBV10-3 and TRBJ1-2, with 8 bases identical to TRBD1. V trimming: 11 bases; J trimming: 4 bases; junction bases outside the gene matches: 9. Germline CDR1 is ENHRY and CDR2 is SYGVKD. There are 13 residues in the CDR3. The CDR3 here is CAVSGGSGYGYTF. The CDR3, as DNA: TGTGCCGTCTCAGGGGGCTCGGGCTATGGCTACACCTTC.

With respect to this clone: Within the sample, other DNA sequences also encode this same CDR3. The chain combines TRBV2 with TRBJ2-7, with no clear D. CDR1 and CDR2 (germline): SNHLY, FYNNEI. CDR3 length: 11 residues. V lost 3 bases and J 4 bases, leaving 4 bases between the germline ends. CDR3 residues: CASSDSYEQYF. CDR3 in DNA: TGTGCCAGCAGTGACAGTTACGAGCAGTACTTC.

V usage is TRBV19 and J usage is TRBJ1-2; the D gene is possibly TRBD1 (5 bases). V lost 6 bases and J lost 7, with 15 bases in between. CDR1 is LNHDA, CDR2 SQIVND, per germline (reference sequence). This CDR3 has 13 residues. The CDR3 sequence: CASRRSGEGGYTF. In DNA, the CDR3 is TGTGCCAGTAGGCGATCGGGGGAGGGTGGCTACACCTTC.